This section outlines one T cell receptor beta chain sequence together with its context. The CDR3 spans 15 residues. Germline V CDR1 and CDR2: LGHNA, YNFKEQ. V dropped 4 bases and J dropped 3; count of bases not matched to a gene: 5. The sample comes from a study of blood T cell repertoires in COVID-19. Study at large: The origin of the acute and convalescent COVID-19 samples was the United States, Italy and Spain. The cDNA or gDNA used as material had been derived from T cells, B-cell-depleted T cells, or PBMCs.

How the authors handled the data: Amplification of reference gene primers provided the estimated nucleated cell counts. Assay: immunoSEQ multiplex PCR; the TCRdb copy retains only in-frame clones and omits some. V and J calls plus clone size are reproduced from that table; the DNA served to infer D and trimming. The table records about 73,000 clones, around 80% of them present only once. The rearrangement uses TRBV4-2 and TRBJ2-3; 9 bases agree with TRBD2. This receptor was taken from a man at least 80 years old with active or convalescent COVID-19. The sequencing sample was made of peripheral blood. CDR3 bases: TGTGCCAGCAGCCCATTAGCGGGAGAGACAGATACGCAGTATTTT. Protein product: CASSPLAGETDTQYF.